The present T cell receptor beta chain was sequenced within a study of control samples from healthy donors and cancer patients (dated by TCRdb to the early 2020s). Library preparation used the immunoSEQ multiplex PCR assay. TCRdb holds this immuneACCESS table with in-frame rearrangements only. Some clones are missing; in checked studies, unresolved V genes explain under half, and the rest has no known cause. Here the sample has about 15,000 clones; 80% to 90% occur a single time. 11% of the sample is taken by the ten largest. A single count supports this clone. The antigen it binds to is not known. No qualities accompany the bases; no much larger clone lies one base away. Reading from cysteine to phenylalanine, the CDR3 counts 19 amino acids. Here the CDR3 DNA is all that survives: 57 bases in frame from base 1. From the germline V gene, CDR1 is SGHTA and CDR2 is FQGNSA. The germline V end is reduced by 4 bases and the J end by 0 bases; junction bases left unmatched: 12.

The source of this sequence is a woman in her 70s with colorectal cancer. The chain is made from TRBV7-2 and TRBJ2-7, and 13 bases in between align with TRBD2. The sequencing sample was made of PBMCs. The sequenced DNA: TGTGCCAGCAGCTCGAGACTAGCGGGGGGCCAGAAGAGCTCCTACGAGCAGTACTTC. Its coded protein is CASSSRLAGGQKSSYEQYF.